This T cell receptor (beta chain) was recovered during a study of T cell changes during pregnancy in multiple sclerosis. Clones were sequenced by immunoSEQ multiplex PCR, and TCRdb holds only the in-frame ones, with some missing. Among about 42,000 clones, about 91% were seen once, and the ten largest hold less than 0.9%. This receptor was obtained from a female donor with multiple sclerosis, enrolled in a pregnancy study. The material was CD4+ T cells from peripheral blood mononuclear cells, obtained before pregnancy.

The DNA for the CDR3 is TGTGCCAGCAGTTACTATGCGGTCTCTAGTAGAAAACTGTTTTTT. Translated, it gives CASSYYAVSSRKLFF. V usage is TRBV6-5 and J usage is TRBJ1-4; D is ambiguous. The germline V gene has CDR1 MNHEY and CDR2 SVGAGI. V was pared by 1 base and J by 10 bases, with 16 bases between. CDR3 length: 15 residues.